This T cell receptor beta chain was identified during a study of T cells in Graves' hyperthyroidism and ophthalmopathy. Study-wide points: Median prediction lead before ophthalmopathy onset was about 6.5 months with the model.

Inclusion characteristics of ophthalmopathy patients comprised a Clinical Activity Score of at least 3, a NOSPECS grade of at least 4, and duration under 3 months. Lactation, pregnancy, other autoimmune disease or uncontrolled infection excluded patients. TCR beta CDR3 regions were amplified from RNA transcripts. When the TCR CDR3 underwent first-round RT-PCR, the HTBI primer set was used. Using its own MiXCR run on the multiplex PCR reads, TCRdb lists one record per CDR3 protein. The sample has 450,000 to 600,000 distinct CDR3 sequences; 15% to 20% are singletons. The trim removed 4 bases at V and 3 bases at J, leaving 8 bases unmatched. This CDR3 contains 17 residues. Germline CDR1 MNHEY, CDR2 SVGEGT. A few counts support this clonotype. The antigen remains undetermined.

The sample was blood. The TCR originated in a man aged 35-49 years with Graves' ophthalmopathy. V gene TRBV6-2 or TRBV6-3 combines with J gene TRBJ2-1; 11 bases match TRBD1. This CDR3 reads CASSFLLGTGGYNEQFF. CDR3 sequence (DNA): TGTGCCAGCAGTTTCCTACTCGGGACAGGGGGCTACAATGAGCAGTTCTTC.